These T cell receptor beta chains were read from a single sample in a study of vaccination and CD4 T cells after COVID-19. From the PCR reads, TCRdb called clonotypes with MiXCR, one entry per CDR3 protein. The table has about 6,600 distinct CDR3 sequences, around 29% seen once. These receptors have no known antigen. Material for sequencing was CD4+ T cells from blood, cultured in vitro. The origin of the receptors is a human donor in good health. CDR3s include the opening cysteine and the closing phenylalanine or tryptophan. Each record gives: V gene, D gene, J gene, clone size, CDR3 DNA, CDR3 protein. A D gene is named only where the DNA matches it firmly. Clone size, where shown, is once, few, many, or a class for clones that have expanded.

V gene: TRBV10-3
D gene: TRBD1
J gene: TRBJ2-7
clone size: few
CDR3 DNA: TGTGCCATCAGGGTAGAGACAGGGGGTTCCTACGAGCAGTACTTC
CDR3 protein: CAIRVETGGSYEQYF

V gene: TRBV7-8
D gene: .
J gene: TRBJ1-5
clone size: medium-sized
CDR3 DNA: TGTGCCAGCAGCTTGGGGGGGGCAGATAGCAATCAGCCCCAGCATTTT
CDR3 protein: CASSLGGADSNQPQHF

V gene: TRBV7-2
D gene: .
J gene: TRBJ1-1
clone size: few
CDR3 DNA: TGTGCCAGCAGCTTAGCGCCCCGACTTCAAGGACCGAACACTGAAGCTTTCTTT
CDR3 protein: CASSLAPRLQGPNTEAFF

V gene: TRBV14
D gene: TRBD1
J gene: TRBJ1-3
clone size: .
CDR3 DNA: TGTGCCAGCGGCCGACAGGGTGTAGCTGGAAACACCATATATTTT
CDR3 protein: CASGRQGVAGNTIYF

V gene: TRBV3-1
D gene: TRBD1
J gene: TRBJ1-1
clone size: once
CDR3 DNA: TGTGCCAGCAGCTTCAGGGGGGGGGACACTGAAGCTTTCTTT
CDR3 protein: CASSFRGGDTEAFF

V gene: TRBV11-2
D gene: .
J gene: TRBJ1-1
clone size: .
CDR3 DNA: TGTGCCAGCAGCTTCCCGCTAGGTGGGAACACTGAAGCTTTCTTT
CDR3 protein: CASSFPLGGNTEAFF

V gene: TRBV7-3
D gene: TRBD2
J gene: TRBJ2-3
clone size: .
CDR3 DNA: TGTGCCAGCAGCGTACAAGCGGGGAGTTATACGCAGTATTTT
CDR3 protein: CASSVQAGSYTQYF

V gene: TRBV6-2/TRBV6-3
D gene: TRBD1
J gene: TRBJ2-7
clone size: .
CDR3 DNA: TGTGCCACCCGGACAGGGGAAGGCGAGCAGTACTTC
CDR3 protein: CATRTGEGEQYF

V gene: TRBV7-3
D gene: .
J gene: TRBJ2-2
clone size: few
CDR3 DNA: TGTGCCAGCAGCTTAACACTTACCGGGGAGCTGTTTTTT
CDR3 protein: CASSLTLTGELFF

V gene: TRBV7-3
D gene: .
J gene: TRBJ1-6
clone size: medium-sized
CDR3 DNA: TGTGCCAGCAGCTTACGGGGGGGCGATTCACCCCTCCACTTT
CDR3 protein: CASSLRGGDSPLHF

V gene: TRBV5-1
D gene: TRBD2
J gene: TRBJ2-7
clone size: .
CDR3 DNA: TGCGCCAGCAGCTCGCGGACTAGCGGGGCATCCGAGCAGTACTTC
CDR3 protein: CASSSRTSGASEQYF

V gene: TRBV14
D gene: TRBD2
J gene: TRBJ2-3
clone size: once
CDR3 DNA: TGTGCCAGCAGTCCGGTGACTAGCGGGAGCACAGATACGCAGTATTTT
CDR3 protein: CASSPVTSGSTDTQYF

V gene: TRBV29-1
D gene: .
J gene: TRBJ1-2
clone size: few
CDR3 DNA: TGCAGCGTTGAAGATAACCCAGGGCCTGGCTACACCTTC
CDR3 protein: CSVEDNPGPGYTF

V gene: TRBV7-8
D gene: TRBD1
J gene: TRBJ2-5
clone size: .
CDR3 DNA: TGTGCCAGCAGCTTATTTTTATCTCCGGGACAGCTACAAGAGACCCAGTACTTC
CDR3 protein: CASSLFLSPGQLQETQYF

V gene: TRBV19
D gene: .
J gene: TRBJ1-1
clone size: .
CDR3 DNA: TGTGCCAGTAGTAGGTTGTGGGAGAACACTGAAGCTTTCTTT
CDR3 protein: CASSRLWENTEAFF

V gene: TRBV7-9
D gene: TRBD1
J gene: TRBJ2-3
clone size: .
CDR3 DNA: TGTGCCAGCAGCCTAACAGGGGGCACAGATACGCAGTATTTT
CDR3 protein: CASSLTGGTDTQYF

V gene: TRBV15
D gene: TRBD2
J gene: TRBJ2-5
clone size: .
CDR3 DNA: TGTGCCACCAGCAGAGCGGCTAGCGGGGGGACCGGGAGCCAGTACTTC
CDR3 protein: CATSRAASGGTGSQYF

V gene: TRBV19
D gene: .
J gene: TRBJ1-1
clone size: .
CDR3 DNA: TGTGCCAGTAGTCCGGTGAACACTGAAGCTTTCTTT
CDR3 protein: CASSPVNTEAFF

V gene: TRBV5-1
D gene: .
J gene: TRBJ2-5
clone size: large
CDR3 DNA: TGCGCCAGCAGCTTGGTAGAGGGTTTTTGGGAGACCCAGTACTTC
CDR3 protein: CASSLVEGFWETQYF

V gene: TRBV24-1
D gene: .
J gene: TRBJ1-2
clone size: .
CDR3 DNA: TGTGCCACCGCTGGCAGGGGCCGCTATGGCTACACCTTC
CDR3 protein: CATAGRGRYGYTF

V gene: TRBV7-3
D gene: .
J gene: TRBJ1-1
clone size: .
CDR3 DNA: TGTGCCAGCAGTTCGACTCCGGGCACTGAAGCTTTCTTT
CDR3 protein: CASSSTPGTEAFF

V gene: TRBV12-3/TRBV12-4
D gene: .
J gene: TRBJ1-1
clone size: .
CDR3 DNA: TGTGCCAGCAGTTTAGGCCAGGGGTTTGGTGAAGCTTTCTTT
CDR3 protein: CASSLGQGFGEAFF

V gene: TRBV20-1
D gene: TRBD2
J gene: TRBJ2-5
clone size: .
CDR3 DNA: TGCAGTGCCGTATCCGGGGGGAATATAGAGACCCAGTACTTC
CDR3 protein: CSAVSGGNIETQYF

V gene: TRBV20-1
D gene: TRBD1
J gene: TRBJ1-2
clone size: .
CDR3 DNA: TGCAGTGCGGCAAGGGGACAGGGTGGCGGCTACACCTTC
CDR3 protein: CSAARGQGGGYTF

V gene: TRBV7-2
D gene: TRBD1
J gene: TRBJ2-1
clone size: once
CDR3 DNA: TGTGCCAGCAGCATTACAGGGGTGCCCTACAATGAGCAGTTCTTC
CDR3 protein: CASSITGVPYNEQFF

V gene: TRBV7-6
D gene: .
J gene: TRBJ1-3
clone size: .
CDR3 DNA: TGTGCCAGCAGCTTCACCCAGGGGCTAGGAGGAAACACCATATATTTT
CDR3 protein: CASSFTQGLGGNTIYF

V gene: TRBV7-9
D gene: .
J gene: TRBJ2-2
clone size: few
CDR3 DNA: TGTGCCAGCAGCTCTTTGGGGACCGGGGAGCTGTTTTTT
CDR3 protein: CASSSLGTGELFF

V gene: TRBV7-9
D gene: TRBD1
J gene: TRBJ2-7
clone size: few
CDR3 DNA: TGTGCCAGCAGCTTTCTCGGGACAGATTTGGACGAGCAGTACTTC
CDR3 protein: CASSFLGTDLDEQYF

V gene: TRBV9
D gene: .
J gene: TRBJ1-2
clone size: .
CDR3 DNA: TGTGCCAGCAGCGTAGCGGGGGGGGACGGCTACACCTTC
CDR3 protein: CASSVAGGDGYTF

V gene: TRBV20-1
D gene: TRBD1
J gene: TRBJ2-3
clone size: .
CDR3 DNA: TGCAGTGCCCAGGGGTCCAGGGGGAACACAGATACGCAGTATTTT
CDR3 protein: CSAQGSRGNTDTQYF

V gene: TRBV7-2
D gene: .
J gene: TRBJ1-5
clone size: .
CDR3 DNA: TGTGCCAGCAGCTTGTGGGGACCCAATCAGCCCCAGCATTTT
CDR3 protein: CASSLWGPNQPQHF

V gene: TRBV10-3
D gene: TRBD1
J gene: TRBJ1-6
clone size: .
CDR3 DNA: TGTGCCATCAATAGAGGGACAGTTAGTTCACCCCTCCACTTT
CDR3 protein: CAINRGTVSSPLHF

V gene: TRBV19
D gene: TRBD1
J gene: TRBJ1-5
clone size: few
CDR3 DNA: TGTGCCAGTCAGGGGGGGGTCCGACAGCCCCAGCATTTT
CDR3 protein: CASQGGVRQPQHF

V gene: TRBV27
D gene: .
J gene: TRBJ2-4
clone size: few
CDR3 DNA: TGTGCCAGCTCTAAGGGGGCCAAAAACATTCAGTACTTC
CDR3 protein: CASSKGAKNIQYF

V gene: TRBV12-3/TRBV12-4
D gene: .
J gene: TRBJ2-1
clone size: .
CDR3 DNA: TGTGCCAGCATAACCGCGGGGAGCTCCTACAATGAGCAGTTCTTC
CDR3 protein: CASITAGSSYNEQFF

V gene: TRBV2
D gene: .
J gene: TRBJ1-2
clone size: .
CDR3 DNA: TGTGCCAGCAGTGAAGCGCGGGTGGCAGGGGTTGGCTACACCTTC
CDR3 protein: CASSEARVAGVGYTF

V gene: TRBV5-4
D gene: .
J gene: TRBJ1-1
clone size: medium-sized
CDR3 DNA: TGTGCCAGCAGCTTAACCAACACTGAAGCTTTCTTT
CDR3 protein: CASSLTNTEAFF

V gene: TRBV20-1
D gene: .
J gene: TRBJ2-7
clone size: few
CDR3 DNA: TGCAGTCGGGACTCCTCCTACGAGCAGTACTTC
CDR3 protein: CSRDSSYEQYF

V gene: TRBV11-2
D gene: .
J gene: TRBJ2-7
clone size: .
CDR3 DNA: TGTGCCAGCAGCTCCCCCATCGAGCAGTACTTC
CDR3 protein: CASSSPIEQYF

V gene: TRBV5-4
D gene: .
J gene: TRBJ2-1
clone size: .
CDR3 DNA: TGTGCCAGCAGCGAGGCCTCCTACAATGAGCAGTTCTTC
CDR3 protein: CASSEASYNEQFF

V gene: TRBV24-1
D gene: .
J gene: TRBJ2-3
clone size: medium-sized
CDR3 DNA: TGTGCCACCAGTGATCCCTCTGGCACAGATACGCAGTATTTT
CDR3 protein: CATSDPSGTDTQYF

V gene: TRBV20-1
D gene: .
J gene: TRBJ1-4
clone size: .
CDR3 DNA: TGCAGTGCTAGAGGACCAAATGAAAAACTGTTTTTT
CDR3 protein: CSARGPNEKLFF